This T cell receptor (beta chain) was recovered during a study of beta chain features in type 1 diabetes. Study-wide context: Patient and healthy donor groups were alike in age, gender and cell yields. Overall study results and limits: cDNA-based sequencing might over-represent cells highly expressing TCR.

The sequenced template was cDNA made from the entire isolated RNA. Sequencing used immunoSEQ multiplex PCR; TCRdb keeps in-frame clones, though not all of them. The data hold about 150,000 clones, with more than 9% observed a single time. Only a few counts were recorded for this clone. Its antigen is undetermined. The CDR3 has 14 amino acids. V lost 6 bases and J lost 11; bases outside the gene matches: 9. Looked up from germline, CDR1 is MNHEY and CDR2 is SVGAGI. Staining for CD45RO/CCR7/CD25/CD127/CD95/CD27 allowed sorting of CD4+ naive, central memory, regulatory and stem cell-like memory cells. V and J are TRBV6-5 and TRBJ1-3; 11 nucleotides align to TRBD1. The material sequenced was naive CD4+ T cells from blood. This TCR was sampled from a man aged 18 to 30 in good health. The CDR3 bases are TGTGCCAGCAGCACGGACAGGGGGCTTACCGCCATATATTTT. Translating it yields CASSTDRGLTAIYF.